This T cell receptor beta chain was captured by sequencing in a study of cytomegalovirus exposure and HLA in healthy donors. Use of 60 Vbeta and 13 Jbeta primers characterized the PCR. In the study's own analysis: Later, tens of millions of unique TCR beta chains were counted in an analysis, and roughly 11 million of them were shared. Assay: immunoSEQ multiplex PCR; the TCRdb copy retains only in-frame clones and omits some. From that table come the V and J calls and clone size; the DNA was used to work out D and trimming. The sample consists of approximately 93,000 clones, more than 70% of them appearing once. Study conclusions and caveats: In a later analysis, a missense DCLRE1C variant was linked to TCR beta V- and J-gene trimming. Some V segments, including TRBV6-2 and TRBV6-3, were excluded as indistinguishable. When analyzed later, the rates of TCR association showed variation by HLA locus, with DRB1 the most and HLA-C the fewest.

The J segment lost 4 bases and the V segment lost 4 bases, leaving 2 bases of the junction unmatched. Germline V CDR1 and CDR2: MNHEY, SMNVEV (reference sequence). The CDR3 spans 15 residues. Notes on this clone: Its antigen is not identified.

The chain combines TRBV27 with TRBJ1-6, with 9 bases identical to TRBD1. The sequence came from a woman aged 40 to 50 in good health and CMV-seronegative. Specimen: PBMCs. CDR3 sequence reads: CASSSGQGYNSPLHF. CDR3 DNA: TGTGCCAGCAGTTCCGGACAGGGGTATAATTCACCCCTCCACTTT.